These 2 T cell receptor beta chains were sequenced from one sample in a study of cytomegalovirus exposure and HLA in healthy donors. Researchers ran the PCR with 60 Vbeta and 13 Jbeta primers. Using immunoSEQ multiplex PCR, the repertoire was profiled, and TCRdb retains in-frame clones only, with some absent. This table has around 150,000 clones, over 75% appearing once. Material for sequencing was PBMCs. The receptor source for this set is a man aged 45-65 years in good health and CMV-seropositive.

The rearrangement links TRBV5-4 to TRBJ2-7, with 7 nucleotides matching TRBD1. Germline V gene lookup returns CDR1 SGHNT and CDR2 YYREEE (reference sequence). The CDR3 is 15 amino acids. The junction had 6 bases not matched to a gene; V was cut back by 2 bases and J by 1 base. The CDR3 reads CASSFRGGKSYEQYV. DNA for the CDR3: TGTGCCAGCAGCTTTAGAGGGGGCAAGTCCTACGAGCAGTACGTC.

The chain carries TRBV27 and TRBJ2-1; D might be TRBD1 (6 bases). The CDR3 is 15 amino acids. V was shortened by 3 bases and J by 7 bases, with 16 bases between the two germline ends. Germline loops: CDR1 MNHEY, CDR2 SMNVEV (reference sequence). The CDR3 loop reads CASSFFLGHQNEQFF. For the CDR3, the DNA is TGTGCCAGCAGTTTCTTTTTGGGACACCAGAATGAGCAGTTCTTC.